The rows below give T cell receptor beta chains drawn from one sample of a study of control samples from healthy donors and cancer patients. Generated by immunoSEQ multiplex PCR, the TCRdb table keeps only in-frame clones and is missing some. The sample shows 120,000 or so clones, roughly 94% of them seen only once. The sample was blood. Every receptor here comes from a man aged 25-45 years in good health. Both conserved end residues are part of each CDR3. Fields, in order: V gene, CDR3 length, D gene, clone size, J gene, CDR3 protein, CDR3 DNA. The D gene is left open where the match is weak. Where a row states a size, it is once, few, many or the class of an expanded clone; other rows omit it.

TRBV15	14	-	-	TRBJ2-2	CATSRARDTGELFF	TGTGCCACCAGCAGAGCCCGGGACACCGGGGAGCTGTTTTTT
TRBV24-1	12	-	-	TRBJ2-7	CATSDEWGEQYF	TGTGCCACCAGTGATGAGTGGGGCGAGCAGTACTTC
TRBV14	14	-	-	TRBJ2-5	CASSLSSITETQYF	TGTGCCAGCAGCCTTTCGAGCATCACAGAGACCCAGTACTTC
TRBV6-2/TRBV6-3	15	-	-	TRBJ2-1	CASSRLGGGPNEQFF	TGTGCCAGCAGCCGATTGGGGGGGGGCCCCAATGAGCAGTTCTTC
TRBV24-1	16	TRBD1	-	TRBJ1-1	CATSDPGQDGGTEAFF	TGTGCCACCAGTGATCCTGGACAGGATGGAGGCACTGAAGCTTTCTTT
TRBV28	12	-	-	TRBJ1-6	CASKPRDSPLHF	TGTGCCAGCAAGCCACGGGATTCACCCCTCCACTTT
TRBV11-3	17	TRBD1	-	TRBJ2-2	CASSVPTGTANTGELFF	TGTGCCAGCAGCGTCCCCACCGGGACAGCGAACACCGGGGAGCTGTTTTTT
TRBV5-1	13	-	-	TRBJ2-7	CASSLVSSYEQYF	TGCGCCAGCAGCTTGGTCTCCTCCTACGAGCAGTACTTC
TRBV5-1	12	-	-	TRBJ1-1	CASSLDRTEAFF	TGCGCCAGCAGCTTGGACCGAACTGAAGCTTTCTTT
TRBV29-1	13	TRBD2	-	TRBJ2-7	CSVDRAGDGEQYF	TGCAGCGTTGACCGGGCGGGGGACGGCGAGCAGTACTTC
TRBV5-5	14	-	-	TRBJ2-2	CASSLDGNTGELFF	TGTGCCAGCAGCTTGGACGGGAACACCGGGGAGCTGTTTTTT
TRBV19	14	TRBD1	-	TRBJ1-2	CASSHETGSNGYTF	TGTGCCAGTTCACACGAGACAGGGTCTAATGGCTACACCTTC
TRBV2	13	-	-	TRBJ1-2	CASSARRTSGYTF	TGTGCCAGCAGTGCCCGACGAACTTCGGGCTACACCTTC
TRBV7-2	14	-	-	TRBJ1-4	CASSSGGLSEKLFF	TGTGCCAGCAGCTCCGGGGGGCTTAGTGAAAAACTGTTTTTT
TRBV5-1	14	TRBD1	-	TRBJ1-5	CASSPGQGNQPQHF	TGCGCCAGCAGCCCCGGACAGGGGAATCAGCCCCAGCATTTT
TRBV29-1	13	-	-	TRBJ2-2	CSARDGNTGELFF	TGCAGCGCCCGGGACGGGAACACCGGGGAGCTGTTTTTT
TRBV28	14	-	once	TRBJ1-1	CASSLWSGRTEAFF	TGTGCCAGCAGTTTATGGTCGGGGAGAACTGAAGCTTTCTTT
TRBV5-4	15	-	-	TRBJ1-2	CASSQGTRANYGYTF	TGTGCCAGCAGCCAAGGGACAAGAGCTAACTATGGCTACACCTTC
TRBV4-1	17	TRBD2	-	TRBJ2-5	CASSPLGLAGLQETQYF	TGCGCCAGCAGCCCACTGGGACTAGCGGGGCTCCAAGAGACCCAGTACTTC
TRBV12-3/TRBV12-4	12	-	-	TRBJ1-2	CASSLGSWGYTF	TGTGCCAGCAGTTTAGGGTCGTGGGGCTACACCTTC
TRBV7-2	15	TRBD2	-	TRBJ2-3	CASRPSGGVTDTQYF	TGTGCCAGCAGACCCAGCGGGGGGGTAACAGATACGCAGTATTTT
TRBV28	15	-	-	TRBJ2-2	CASSFGGLNTGELFF	TGTGCCAGCAGTTTTGGGGGACTCAACACCGGGGAGCTGTTTTTT
TRBV27	19	TRBD2	-	TRBJ2-7	CASSLSAPQLAGVTYEQYF	TGTGCCAGCAGTTTATCGGCCCCTCAACTAGCGGGGGTTACCTACGAGCAGTACTTC
TRBV9	11	-	-	TRBJ2-1	CASSALVEQFF	TGTGCCAGCAGCGCCCTCGTAGAGCAGTTCTTC
TRBV4-1	16	-	-	TRBJ1-3	CASSRSDSSSGNTIYF	TGCGCCAGCAGCCGGTCGGACAGTAGCTCTGGAAACACCATATATTTT
TRBV28	16	-	-	TRBJ2-2	CASSYRDFPNTGELFF	TGTGCCAGCAGTTACCGGGACTTTCCGAACACCGGGGAGCTGTTTTTT
TRBV4-1	17	-	-	TRBJ2-6	CASSQMTEFSGANVLTF	TGCGCCAGCAGCCAGATGACGGAATTCTCTGGGGCCAACGTCCTGACTTTC
TRBV12-2	17	-	-	TRBJ2-2	CASRFPMLAGNTGELFF	TGTGCAAGTCGCTTCCCAATGCTTGCGGGGAACACCGGGGAGCTGTTTTTT
TRBV6-6	15	TRBD1	-	TRBJ1-6	CASSYGQGEGSPLHF	TGTGCCAGCAGCTACGGACAGGGGGAGGGATCACCCCTCCACTTT
TRBV6-2/TRBV6-3	14	TRBD1	once	TRBJ2-1	CASSRDRGSSPQFF	TGTGCCAGCAGCCGGGACAGGGGATCCTCTCCGCAGTTCTTC
TRBV21-1	15	-	-	TRBJ2-7	CASSKRDRGTYEQYF	TGTGCCAGCAGCAAAAGGGACAGGGGGACCTACGAGCAGTACTTC
TRBV29-1	11	-	-	TRBJ1-2	CSVGTDYGYTF	TGCAGCGTTGGGACTGACTATGGCTACACCTTC
TRBV2	14	TRBD1	-	TRBJ2-7	CASKSGTGYYEQYF	TGTGCCAGCAAATCCGGGACAGGATACTACGAGCAGTACTTC
TRBV2	14	TRBD1	-	TRBJ1-2	CASSDSGTVDGYTF	TGTGCCAGCAGTGATTCCGGGACAGTTGACGGCTACACCTTC
TRBV7-2	15	-	-	TRBJ1-1	CASSQDPNGRTEAFF	TGTGCCAGCAGCCAAGATCCCAACGGAAGGACTGAAGCTTTCTTT
TRBV11-2	14	-	-	TRBJ2-7	CASSLVGPWDEQYF	TGTGCCAGCAGCTTAGTCGGCCCCTGGGACGAGCAGTACTTC
TRBV27	14	-	-	TRBJ2-7	CASSLGAPVYEQYF	TGTGCCAGCAGTTTGGGCGCACCCGTCTACGAGCAGTACTTC
TRBV7-9	16	TRBD2	-	TRBJ2-5	CASSVGTSGGAETQYF	TGTGCCAGCAGCGTAGGGACTAGCGGGGGGGCAGAGACCCAGTACTTC
TRBV30	11	-	-	TRBJ2-7	CAWGGTYEQYF	TGTGCCTGGGGAGGAACCTACGAGCAGTACTTC
TRBV7-2	14	-	-	TRBJ1-2	CASSSFPGTNGYTF	TGTGCCAGCAGCTCCTTTCCAGGGACGAATGGCTACACCTTC